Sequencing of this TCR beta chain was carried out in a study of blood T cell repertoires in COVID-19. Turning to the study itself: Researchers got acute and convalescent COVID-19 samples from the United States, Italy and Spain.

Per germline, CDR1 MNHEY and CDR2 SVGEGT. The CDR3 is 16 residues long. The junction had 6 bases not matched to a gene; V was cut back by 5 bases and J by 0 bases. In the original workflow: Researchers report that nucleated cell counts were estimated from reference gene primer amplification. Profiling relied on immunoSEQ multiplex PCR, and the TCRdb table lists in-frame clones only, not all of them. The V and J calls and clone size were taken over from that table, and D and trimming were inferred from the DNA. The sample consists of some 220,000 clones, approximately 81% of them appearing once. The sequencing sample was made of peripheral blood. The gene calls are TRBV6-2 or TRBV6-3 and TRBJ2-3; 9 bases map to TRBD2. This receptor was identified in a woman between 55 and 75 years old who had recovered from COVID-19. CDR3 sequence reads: CASSHTSGFSTDTQYF. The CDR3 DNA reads TGTGCCAGCAGTCATACTAGCGGGTTTAGCACAGATACGCAGTATTTT.